This T cell receptor beta chain came from a study of cytomegalovirus exposure and HLA in healthy donors. General study results and limits: Clonal expansion was found to be greater in HLA-associated TCR beta chains than in equally common others in a later analysis.

Primers for the PCR totalled 60 Vbeta and 13 Jbeta. The authors' processing: An analysis performed later counted around 86 million unique TCR beta chains (approximately 10 million of them shared). The protocol was immunoSEQ multiplex PCR, while the TCRdb copy is restricted to in-frame clones and leaves out a portion. Clonal size and the V and J genes are those of that table, whereas D and trimming came from the DNA. This sample yields 45,000 to 70,000 clones, of which around 80% are seen a single time; 2.5% to 3% belongs to the top ten. Trimming pared 3 bases from V and 2 bases from J, leaving 12 bases between. Germline V gene lookup returns CDR1 LGHNA and CDR2 YSLEER. The CDR3 is 15 residues long. This clone was recorded a few times. The antigen is not known.

This receptor was taken from a man aged 50 to 59 in good health and CMV-seronegative. The specimen sequenced was PBMCs. The V and J genes are TRBV4-3 and TRBJ2-3, with D maybe TRBD2 (6 bases). The CDR3, as DNA: TGCGCCAGCAGCCAGGACTACGAAACCACAGATACGCAGTATTTT. Protein product: CASSQDYETTDTQYF.